These 10 T cell receptor beta chains were all obtained from the same sample, sequenced in a study of Ad26.COV2.S vaccination and SARS-CoV-2 variants. The data were produced by immunoSEQ multiplex PCR, yet TCRdb's version contains in-frame clones alone and is incomplete. The table has about 350,000 clones, around 84% seen once. The treatment is: 15 to 20 received Ad26.COV2.S at low or high dose, single or two shots; several received placebo; per-sample allocation not given. All samples were drawn on day 63, counting from the first vaccine or placebo injection. The sample consisted of peripheral blood, taken in a trial of Ad26.COV2.S vaccine versus placebo. These receptors were obtained from a person aged 18-65 years who received the Ad26.COV2.S COVID-19 vaccine or a placebo.

V is TRBV21-1 and J is TRBJ1-5. TRBV21-1 corresponds to a pseudogene. The CDR3 runs to 17 residues. The CDR3 here is CAIRSVSQHYSNQPQHF. The CDR3 DNA sequence: TGTGCCATCAGGTCGGTGAGTCAGCACTATAGCAATCAGCCCCAGCATTTT.

The V and J genes are TRBV5-1 and TRBJ2-7; no clear D gene. The V gene lost 0 bases and the J gene lost 2 bases, with 6 bases spanning the gap. The CDR3 spans 13 residues. CDR1 and CDR2 (germline): SGHRS, YFSETQ. The CDR3 sequence is CASSLDLAYEQYF. DNA for the CDR3: TGCGCCAGCAGCTTGGATCTTGCCTACGAGCAGTACTTC.

The chain recombines TRBV28 with TRBJ2-7; a weak D match, TRBD1 (5 bases). Between the trimmed V and J ends, which lost 2 bases and 6 bases, there was a span of 14 bases. This CDR3 has 14 amino acids. CDR1 and CDR2 from the germline V gene are MDHEN and SYDVKM. The chain's CDR3 is CASSLIAGKAEQYF. The DNA for the CDR3 is TGTGCCAGCAGTTTAATTGCAGGGAAGGCCGAGCAGTACTTC.

This clone was found once. The chain combines TRBV5-6 with TRBJ1-3; D is unresolved. This CDR3 comprises 14 residues. Germline V CDR1 and CDR2: SGHDT, YYEEEE. Trimming took 4 bases from V and 9 from J, leaving 17 bases between them. The CDR3 DNA is TGTGCCAGCAGCCCACGACGCTCTCCCGGCACCATATATTTT. Translated, it gives CASSPRRSPGTIYF. Supplemented by reference TRBV5-6 and TRBJ1-3, the full variable domain reads DAGVTQSPTHLIKTRGQQVTLRCSPKSGHDTVSWYQQALGQGPQFIFQYYEEEERQRGNFPDRFSGHQFPNYSSELNVNALLLGDSALYLCASSPRRSPGTIYFGEGSWLTVV.

The chain couples TRBV24-1 to TRBJ2-1, with 8 bases identical to TRBD1. Looked up from germline, CDR1 is KGHDR and CDR2 is SFDVKD. V gave up 3 bases and J gave up 5 bases; unmatched junction bases: 8. The CDR3 length is 16 residues. The CDR3 coding sequence is TGTGCCACCAGTGATCCTCCGGGACAGGCCCACAATGAGCAGTTCTTC. It encodes CATSDPPGQAHNEQFF.

The DNA of the CDR3 is TGTGCCACCCGGACAGTTGGGGCCAACGTCCTGACTTTC. As protein: CATRTVGANVLTF. This chain links TRBV19 with TRBJ2-6; D possibly corresponds to TRBD1 (6 bases). From germline, CDR1 is LNHDA and CDR2 SQIVND (reference sequence). Deletions cut 10 bases from V and 3 bases from J, with 10 bases between. This CDR3 region has 13 residues.

This chain connects TRBV4-1 to TRBJ1-3, with D unclear. Germline CDR1 reads MGHRA; CDR2 reads YSYEKL. Trimming removed 0 bases from V and 4 bases from J, with 13 bases in between. The CDR3 runs 16 residues. CDR3 in DNA: TGCGCCAGCAGCCAAGACACAACAGCTTTCGGAAACACCATATATTTT. This translates into CASSQDTTAFGNTIYF.

The V and J genes are TRBV27 and TRBJ1-1; TRBD1 might be the D (6 bases). CDR1 MNHEY and CDR2 SMNVEV come from the germline V gene (reference sequence). The CDR3 is made up of 14 amino acids. Trimming removed 3 bases from V and 3 bases from J, with 11 bases in between. CDR3 bases: TGTGCCAGCAGTTTGCAGGGGCTGGACACTGAAGCTTTCTTT. Its translation: CASSLQGLDTEAFF.

The chain joins TRBV28 to TRBJ2-7; 12 bases align to TRBD2. V lost 5 bases and J lost 6; bases outside the gene matches: 11. Germline CDR1 is MDHEN and CDR2 is SYDVKM. The CDR3 consists of 16 residues. CDR3 amino acids: CASSLTSSGRGIEQYF. The CDR3 nucleotides read TGTGCCAGCAGTCTCACCTCTAGCGGGAGGGGCATCGAGCAGTACTTC.

This rearrangement joins TRBV29-1 to TRBJ2-4; possibly TRBD1 for D (6 bases). With 2 bases removed from V and 7 bases from J, the gap between germline ends came to 9 bases. Germline V lookup: CDR1 SQVTM, CDR2 ANQGSEA. The CDR3 is 12 amino acids. The CDR3, as DNA: TGCAGCGTTGAATTGCAGGGGAACATTCAGTACTTC. This codes for CSVELQGNIQYF.